The entry below describes one T cell receptor beta chain. No antigen is known for it. The sample contains more than one DNA sequence encoding this CDR3. This entry comes from a study of shared clonotypes between healthy human individuals. Method: immunoSEQ multiplex PCR; TCRdb's copy keeps in-frame clones and lacks some. The sample contains roughly 2.1 million clones, about 93% of which appear only once. Deletions cut 0 bases from V and 1 base from J, with 8 bases between. The CDR3 has 15 residues. In germline, CDR1 is SGHDT, CDR2 YYEEEE. Notes on the study in general: Generally, naive subsets (rather than memory subsets) showed larger estimated richness. Non-shared clonotypes had lower generation probabilities than clonotypes shared by all four sorted-subset donors.

CD8 cells classed as naive were CD45RO-negative and positively selected for CCR7, excluding terminally differentiated effector memory CD45RA+ cells. The TCR was taken from a man between 18 and 29 years old in good health. Some clones in this sample may be carry-over from other donors' samples. The sample consisted of naive CD8+ T cells from PBMCs. V usage is TRBV5-6 and J usage is TRBJ1-3; D remains unclear. The CDR3 loop is CASSLGGRSGNTIYF. The DNA of the CDR3 is TGTGCCAGCAGCTTGGGCGGGAGATCTGGAAACACCATATATTTT.